This is a list of T cell receptor beta chains from one sample in a study of blood T cell repertoires in COVID-19. Only in-frame clones appear in the TCRdb table, and some are missing; sequencing was by immunoSEQ multiplex PCR. This sample has around 140,000 clones; 77% occur once, and the top ten carry roughly 8.6%. The sequencing input was peripheral blood. These receptors were obtained from a woman aged 45-60 years with active or convalescent COVID-19. Both conserved end residues are part of each CDR3. D genes are given only for firm matches. Some rows mark clone size as missing; the rest say once, few, many or name a class of expanded clone.

TRBD2	-	TRBV5-4	TRBJ2-1	CASSLGAGGSYNEQFF	TGTGCCAGCAGCTTGGGAGCGGGGGGGTCCTACAATGAGCAGTTCTTC
-	-	TRBV2	TRBJ2-3	CASREGTDHTQYF	TGTGCCAGCAGGGAGGGGACTGACCATACGCAGTATTTT
TRBD2	once	TRBV9	TRBJ2-1	CASSALAGALSNEQFF	TGTGCCAGCAGCGCCCTAGCGGGGGCCCTATCCAATGAGCAGTTCTTC
TRBD1	-	TRBV7-2	TRBJ1-2	CASSLGTGDGYTF	TGTGCCAGCAGCCTTGGGACAGGGGATGGCTACACCTTC
TRBD2	-	TRBV5-4	TRBJ2-1	CASSLSQREGSEQFF	TGTGCCAGCAGCTTATCCCAGCGGGAGGGCAGTGAGCAGTTCTTC
TRBD1	-	TRBV30	TRBJ1-2	CACSLTGQGWVGYTF	TGTGCCTGTTCCCTGACGGGACAGGGGTGGGTTGGCTACACCTTC
-	-	TRBV20-1	TRBJ1-5	CSASQGSGSNQPQHF	TGCAGTGCTAGTCAGGGGTCGGGGAGCAATCAGCCCCAGCATTTT
-	-	TRBV15	TRBJ1-5	CATSRDPKGGVSNQPQHF	TGTGCCACCAGCAGAGATCCGAAGGGGGGGGTTAGCAATCAGCCCCAGCATTTT
-	-	TRBV15	TRBJ1-1	CATSRDRSTEAFF	TGTGCCACCAGCAGAGATAGATCCACTGAAGCTTTCTTT
TRBD2	-	TRBV7-4	TRBJ2-1	CASSDHSGGGEDEQFF	TGTGCCAGCAGCGACCATAGCGGGGGAGGGGAAGATGAGCAGTTCTTC
-	-	TRBV4-2	TRBJ1-5	CASSQDAGLQPQHF	TGTGCCAGCAGCCAAGATGCAGGGCTACAGCCCCAGCATTTT
TRBD2	-	TRBV28	TRBJ2-3	CASIVAGGGADTQYF	TGTGCCAGCATTGTGGCGGGAGGAGGGGCAGATACGCAGTATTTT
TRBD2	-	TRBV19	TRBJ2-3	CASSTPAGDEDTQYF	TGTGCCAGTAGTACCCCAGCGGGAGATGAAGATACGCAGTATTTT
TRBD2	-	TRBV29-1	TRBJ2-5	CSVARDSGRFETQYF	TGCAGCGTTGCCCGGGATAGCGGGAGGTTTGAGACCCAGTACTTC
TRBD2	-	TRBV7-6	TRBJ2-7	CASSLGAGTSGSYEQYF	TGTGCCAGCAGCTTAGGGGCCGGGACTAGCGGGTCCTACGAGCAGTACTTC
-	-	TRBV4-2	TRBJ1-1	CASSPNSGNMNTEAFF	TGTGCCAGCAGCCCGAATAGCGGCAACATGAACACTGAAGCTTTCTTT
-	-	TRBV9	TRBJ2-5	CASSASGTPSRETQYF	TGTGCCAGCAGCGCGTCCGGGACACCGTCGAGGGAGACCCAGTACTTC
-	few	TRBV4-3	TRBJ2-3	CASSQDRRTTSTDTQYF	TGCGCCAGCAGCCAAGATAGGCGGACTACTAGCACAGATACGCAGTATTTT
-	-	TRBV28	TRBJ2-3	CASRPHYGGGTDTQYF	TGTGCCAGCAGGCCACATTACGGGGGAGGCACAGATACGCAGTATTTT
-	once	TRBV28	TRBJ1-2	CASSLGGVNYGYTF	TGTGCCAGCAGTCTTGGCGGGGTTAACTATGGCTACACCTTC
-	-	TRBV18	TRBJ1-4	CASSPQRGTNEKLFF	TGTGCCAGCTCACCACAGCGGGGGACTAATGAAAAACTGTTTTTT
TRBD1	-	TRBV7-2	TRBJ1-2	CASSNGQGYGYTF	TGTGCCAGCAGCAACGGACAGGGGTATGGCTACACCTTC